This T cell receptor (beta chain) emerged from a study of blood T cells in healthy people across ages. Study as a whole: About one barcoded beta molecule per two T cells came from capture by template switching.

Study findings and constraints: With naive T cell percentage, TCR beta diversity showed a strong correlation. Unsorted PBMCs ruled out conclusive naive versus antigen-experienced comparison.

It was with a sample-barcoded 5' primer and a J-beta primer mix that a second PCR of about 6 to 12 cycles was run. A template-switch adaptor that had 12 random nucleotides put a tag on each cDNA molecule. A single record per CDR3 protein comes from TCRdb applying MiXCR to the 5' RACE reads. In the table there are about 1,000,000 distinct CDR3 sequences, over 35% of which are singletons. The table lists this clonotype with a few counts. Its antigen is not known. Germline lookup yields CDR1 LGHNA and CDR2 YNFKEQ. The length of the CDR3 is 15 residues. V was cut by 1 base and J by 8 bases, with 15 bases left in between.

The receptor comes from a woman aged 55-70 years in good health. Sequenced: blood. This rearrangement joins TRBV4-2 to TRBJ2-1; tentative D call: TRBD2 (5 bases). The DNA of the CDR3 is TGTGCCAGCAGCCAAGGAAGCCGGGGTTACTATGAGCAGTTCTTC. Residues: CASSQGSRGYYEQFF.